A selection of T cell receptor beta chains follows, all from one sample in a study of cytotoxic CD8 clonotypes in ibrutinib-treated CLL. The data were produced by immunoSEQ multiplex PCR, yet TCRdb's version contains in-frame clones alone and is incomplete. The table includes roughly 180,000 clones, over 55% detected once. This material consisted of PBMCs, taken after 24 months of ibrutinib treatment. These receptors were collected from a human donor with chronic lymphocytic leukemia. Both conserved end residues are part of each CDR3. Fields, in order: CDR3 protein, CDR3 DNA, clone size, V gene, J gene, D gene. D genes are given only for firm matches. The listing skips clone size in some rows; elsewhere it reads once, few, many or a size class.

CDR3aa: CAISESEEDTQYF
CDR3nt: TGTGCCATCAGTGAGTCGGAAGAAGATACGCAGTATTTT
abundance: once
v_gene: TRBV10-3
j_gene: TRBJ2-3
d_gene: -

CDR3aa: CASSRTGFYEQYF
CDR3nt: TGTGCCAGCAGCCGGACAGGGTTCTACGAGCAGTACTTC
abundance: few
v_gene: TRBV27
j_gene: TRBJ2-7
d_gene: TRBD1

CDR3aa: CASSYSTGSGYTF
CDR3nt: TGTGCCAGCAGTTACTCGACGGGTTCTGGCTACACCTTC
abundance: -
v_gene: TRBV6-5
j_gene: TRBJ1-2
d_gene: -

CDR3aa: CASSSGTGGGYGYTF
CDR3nt: TGTGCCAGCTCATCAGGGACAGGGGGCGGCTATGGCTACACCTTC
abundance: few
v_gene: TRBV18
j_gene: TRBJ1-2
d_gene: TRBD1

CDR3aa: CASSKVPQETQYF
CDR3nt: TGTGCTAGCAGCAAAGTACCTCAAGAGACCCAGTACTTC
abundance: few
v_gene: TRBV7-7
j_gene: TRBJ2-5
d_gene: -

CDR3aa: CASSMIGTAAWEAFF
CDR3nt: TGTGCCAGTAGTATGATCGGGACCGCGGCTTGGGAAGCTTTCTTT
abundance: -
v_gene: TRBV19
j_gene: TRBJ1-1
d_gene: -

CDR3aa: CASGPFGGAHYNEQFF
CDR3nt: TGTGCCAGCGGTCCCTTCGGGGGAGCGCACTACAATGAGCAGTTCTTC
abundance: -
v_gene: TRBV5-4
j_gene: TRBJ2-1
d_gene: -

CDR3aa: CASSTRTAADTYEQYF
CDR3nt: TGTGCCAGCAGCACCCGGACAGCCGCCGACACCTACGAGCAGTACTTC
abundance: -
v_gene: TRBV9
j_gene: TRBJ2-7
d_gene: -

CDR3aa: CASSPGTGENEKLFF
CDR3nt: TGTGCCAGCAGTCCCGGGACAGGGGAAAATGAAAAACTGTTTTTT
abundance: few
v_gene: TRBV27
j_gene: TRBJ1-4
d_gene: TRBD1

CDR3aa: CASSLVFLDRENEKLFF
CDR3nt: TGTGCCAGCAGCTTGGTCTTTCTGGACAGGGAAAATGAAAAACTGTTTTTT
abundance: once
v_gene: TRBV5-8
j_gene: TRBJ1-4
d_gene: TRBD1

CDR3aa: CASSLSRGLATEQFF
CDR3nt: TGTGCCAGCAGTTTATCACGCGGACTAGCGACTGAGCAGTTCTTC
abundance: once
v_gene: TRBV27
j_gene: TRBJ2-1
d_gene: TRBD2

CDR3aa: CASSHPGTRTDTQYF
CDR3nt: TGCGCCAGCAGCCATCCCGGGACACGCACAGATACGCAGTATTTT
abundance: -
v_gene: TRBV4-1
j_gene: TRBJ2-3
d_gene: -

CDR3aa: CASSFRGSADTQYF
CDR3nt: TGTGCCAGCAGCTTTAGGGGGAGCGCAGATACGCAGTATTTT
abundance: -
v_gene: TRBV11-3
j_gene: TRBJ2-3
d_gene: -

CDR3aa: CASSLLSGAGGSYNEQFF
CDR3nt: TGTGCCAGCAGCTTACTGTCAGGGGCAGGAGGCTCCTACAATGAGCAGTTCTTC
abundance: -
v_gene: TRBV7-3
j_gene: TRBJ2-1
d_gene: -

CDR3aa: CASSIVLTSGRNEQYF
CDR3nt: TGTGCCAGTAGTATAGTTCTGACTAGCGGGAGGAACGAGCAGTACTTC
abundance: -
v_gene: TRBV19
j_gene: TRBJ2-7
d_gene: TRBD2

CDR3aa: CASSRTGGSMNTEAFF
CDR3nt: TGCGCCAGCAGTCGGACAGGGGGCTCGATGAACACTGAAGCTTTCTTT
abundance: -
v_gene: TRBV5-1
j_gene: TRBJ1-1
d_gene: TRBD1

CDR3aa: CASSLGGQETQYF
CDR3nt: TGTGCCAGCAGCTTGGGAGGGCAAGAGACCCAGTACTTC
abundance: once
v_gene: TRBV5-4
j_gene: TRBJ2-5
d_gene: -

CDR3aa: CATSRDNIRWNTEAFF
CDR3nt: TGTGCCACCAGCAGAGATAATATTCGTTGGAACACTGAAGCTTTCTTT
abundance: -
v_gene: TRBV15
j_gene: TRBJ1-1
d_gene: -

CDR3aa: CATKSAGDYGYTF
CDR3nt: TGTGCCACCAAATCCGCTGGGGACTATGGCTACACCTTC
abundance: -
v_gene: TRBV6-5
j_gene: TRBJ1-2
d_gene: -

CDR3aa: CASSLSDYSRFF
CDR3nt: TGTGCCAGCAGTTTATCCGACTACTCTCGGTTCTTC
abundance: -
v_gene: TRBV28
j_gene: TRBJ2-1
d_gene: -

CDR3aa: CASSSREPGNTIYF
CDR3nt: TGTGCCAGCAGTTCCAGAGAGCCTGGAAACACCATATATTTT
abundance: -
v_gene: TRBV27
j_gene: TRBJ1-3
d_gene: -

CDR3aa: CASSPRLYERYF
CDR3nt: TGTGCCAGCAGCCCCCGGCTCTACGAGCGGTACTTC
abundance: -
v_gene: TRBV6-6
j_gene: TRBJ2-7
d_gene: -

CDR3aa: CASSWGQANEQYF
CDR3nt: TGTGCCAGCAGCTGGGGACAGGCGAACGAGCAGTACTTC
abundance: -
v_gene: TRBV5-4
j_gene: TRBJ2-7
d_gene: TRBD1

CDR3aa: CGVAAWGNQPQHF
CDR3nt: TGTGGGGTGGCAGCCTGGGGCAATCAGCCCCAGCATTTT
abundance: few
v_gene: TRBV19
j_gene: TRBJ1-5
d_gene: -

CDR3aa: CAWSVRVSVTYPGEQYF
CDR3nt: TGTGCCTGGAGTGTTCGGGTTTCGGTTACTTACCCGGGCGAGCAGTACTTC
abundance: -
v_gene: TRBV30
j_gene: TRBJ2-7
d_gene: -

CDR3aa: CASSVTSGSEKLFF
CDR3nt: TGTGCCAGCAGCGTAACATCGGGCAGTGAAAAACTGTTTTTT
abundance: -
v_gene: TRBV9
j_gene: TRBJ1-4
d_gene: -

CDR3aa: CASSKLALGLFF
CDR3nt: TGTGCCAGTAGCAAACTAGCGCTAGGACTGTTTTTT
abundance: few
v_gene: TRBV19
j_gene: TRBJ2-2
d_gene: TRBD2

CDR3aa: CASTSTGTGGSELFF
CDR3nt: TGTGCCAGCACCTCGACCGGGACAGGGGGGAGTGAACTGTTTTTT
abundance: few
v_gene: TRBV7-9
j_gene: TRBJ1-4
d_gene: TRBD1

CDR3aa: CSVEFAGQGPLGYTF
CDR3nt: TGCAGCGTTGAGTTTGCGGGACAGGGCCCCCTAGGCTACACCTTC
abundance: -
v_gene: TRBV29-1
j_gene: TRBJ1-2
d_gene: TRBD1

CDR3aa: CASSFDWRETHYEQYF
CDR3nt: TGCGCCAGCAGCTTCGATTGGCGGGAGACCCACTACGAGCAGTACTTC
abundance: -
v_gene: TRBV5-1
j_gene: TRBJ2-7
d_gene: TRBD2

CDR3aa: CASNDGTGYYEQYF
CDR3nt: TGTGCCAGCAACGACGGGACAGGGTACTACGAGCAGTACTTC
abundance: -
v_gene: TRBV6-6
j_gene: TRBJ2-7
d_gene: TRBD1

CDR3aa: CASTGLAGQETQYF
CDR3nt: TGTGCCAGCACAGGACTAGCGGGACAAGAGACCCAGTACTTC
abundance: once
v_gene: TRBV28
j_gene: TRBJ2-5
d_gene: TRBD2

CDR3aa: CASSQGDDSYEQYF
CDR3nt: TGCGCCAGCAGCCAAGGGGACGACTCCTACGAGCAGTACTTC
abundance: once
v_gene: TRBV4-1
j_gene: TRBJ2-7
d_gene: -

CDR3aa: CASSVDRGAETQYF
CDR3nt: TGTGCCAGCAGCGTAGATCGGGGGGCGGAGACCCAGTACTTC
abundance: few
v_gene: TRBV9
j_gene: TRBJ2-5
d_gene: -

CDR3aa: CATSRAGTGGGGELFF
CDR3nt: TGTGCCACCAGCAGGGCCGGGACAGGGGGCGGTGGGGAGCTGTTTTTT
abundance: -
v_gene: TRBV15
j_gene: TRBJ2-2
d_gene: TRBD1

CDR3aa: CATYKPGQKKYF
CDR3nt: TGTGCCACCTATAAACCGGGACAAAAGAAGTACTTC
abundance: -
v_gene: TRBV6-5
j_gene: TRBJ2-5
d_gene: -

CDR3aa: CASRPGTHSLYEQYF
CDR3nt: TGTGCCAGCAGGCCGGGGACTCACTCCCTCTACGAGCAGTACTTC
abundance: -
v_gene: TRBV6-5
j_gene: TRBJ2-7
d_gene: -

CDR3aa: CASSFFSPRHTNQPQHF
CDR3nt: TGTGCCAGCAGTTTTTTCTCTCCCAGGCACACGAATCAGCCCCAGCATTTT
abundance: -
v_gene: TRBV28
j_gene: TRBJ1-5
d_gene: -

CDR3aa: CASSEGLAADYEQYF
CDR3nt: TGTGCCAGCAGCGAGGGACTAGCGGCTGACTACGAGCAGTACTTC
abundance: once
v_gene: TRBV9
j_gene: TRBJ2-7
d_gene: TRBD2

CDR3aa: CASSESLGQYF
CDR3nt: TGTGCCAGCAGTGAATCTCTGGGGCAGTACTTC
abundance: few
v_gene: TRBV25-1
j_gene: TRBJ2-7
d_gene: -

CDR3aa: CASSEGTSPNTGELFF
CDR3nt: TGTGCCAGCAGCGAGGGGACTAGCCCGAACACCGGGGAGCTGTTTTTT
abundance: -
v_gene: TRBV9
j_gene: TRBJ2-2
d_gene: TRBD2

CDR3aa: CASSVSTSGSYEQYF
CDR3nt: TGTGCCAGCAGCGTATCAACTAGCGGGTCCTACGAGCAGTACTTC
abundance: -
v_gene: TRBV7-2
j_gene: TRBJ2-7
d_gene: TRBD2

CDR3aa: CASTRQGALNTEAFF
CDR3nt: TGTGCCAGCACCAGACAGGGGGCCCTGAACACTGAAGCTTTCTTT
abundance: -
v_gene: TRBV27
j_gene: TRBJ1-1
d_gene: TRBD1